These 14 T cell receptor beta chains share one sample of origin, sequenced in a study of vaccination and CD4 T cells after COVID-19. Treatment denoted: roughly 10-day PBMC culture with coronavirus spike peptide pools or control peptides (ViraFEST assay). No antigen has been identified for these receptors. With the Oncomine TCR Beta short-read assay, DNA from cultured CD4+ T cells was sequenced. In TCRdb, the PCR reads were re-called with MiXCR into one record per CDR3 protein. Of 1,700 or so distinct CDR3 sequences listed, 55% to 75% are singletons. This material consisted of CD4+ T cells from blood, cultured in vitro, taken after SARS-CoV-2 vaccination. The source of these receptors is a human donor who had recovered from COVID-19.

The chain employs TRBV20-1 and TRBJ2-5, with 12 bases identical to TRBD2. Trimming at V came to 6 bases and at J to 2 bases, leaving 10 bases not matched to a gene. CDR3 size: 16 residues. Per germline, CDR1 DFQATT and CDR2 SNEGSKA (reference sequence). In DNA form, the CDR3 reads TGCAGTGCGCCTAGCGGGGGGGCGGGCCCACAAGAGACCCAGTACTTC. Its protein is CSAPSGGAGPQETQYF.

This chain uses TRBV7-9 with TRBJ1-1; no clear D gene. This CDR3 is 14 amino acids long. Germline V lookup: CDR1 SEHNR, CDR2 FQNEAQ (reference sequence). Trimming took off 3 bases at V and 5 bases at J, with 13 bases between the two ends. Written as DNA, the CDR3 is TGTGCCAGCAGCTTTAAGGGAACCAGAACTGAAGCTTTCTTT. Translated, it gives CASSFKGTRTEAFF. The full variable domain, completed using reference TRBV7-9 and TRBJ1-1, is DTGVSQNPRHKITKRGQNVTFRCDPISEHNRLYWYRQTLGQGPEFLTYFQNEAQLEKSRLLSDRFSAERPKGSFSTLEIQRTEQGDSAMYLCASSFKGTRTEAFFGQGTRLTVV.

The sample holds a few counts of this clonotype. The J gene is TRBJ1-6, the V gene TRBV2, with D perhaps matching TRBD1 (5 bases). Germline CDR1 is SNHLY and CDR2 is FYNNEI. The CDR3 is made up of 13 amino acids. Trimming cost V 8 bases and J 5 bases, with 10 bases left between them. The CDR3 protein is CASGTDNNSPLHF. The CDR3 coding sequence is TGTGCCAGCGGGACGGACAATAATTCACCCCTCCACTTT. Looking up the rest from reference TRBV2 and TRBJ1-6 gives the full variable domain: EPEVTQTPSHQVTQMGQEVILRCVPISNHLYFYWYRQILGQKVEFLVSFYNNEISEKSEIFDDQFSVERPDGSNFTLKIRSTKLEDSAMYFCASGTDNNSPLHFGNGTRLTVT.

This clonotype appeared a single time. The chain recombines TRBV7-9 with TRBJ1-2; D is unresolved. Trimming stripped 0 bases from V and 5 bases from J, with 10 bases between. CDR1 is SEHNR and CDR2 is FQNEAQ in the germline V gene (reference sequence). The CDR3 spans 14 residues. CDR3 in DNA: TGTGCCAGCAGCTTAGCACAGCCGAGTTATGGCTACACCTTC. Translating it yields CASSLAQPSYGYTF.

The chain employs TRBV6-1 and TRBJ1-2; D gene uncertain. This CDR3 contains 13 residues. CDR1 and CDR2 from the germline V gene are MNHNS and SASEGT. The germline V and J ends were trimmed by 6 bases and 6 bases, with 14 bases remaining between them. CDR3 DNA: TGTGCCAGCAGATCATCGGGAGGGCATGGCTACACCTTC. Translated, it gives CASRSSGGHGYTF.

The chain joins TRBV18 to TRBJ2-7, with unresolved D. This CDR3 comprises 13 residues. Germline V lookup: CDR1 KGHSH, CDR2 LQKENI. V dropped 1 base and J dropped 5 bases, with 9 bases sitting between them. In nucleotides, the CDR3 is TGTGCCAGCTCACCACTGTCAGGCAACGAGCAGTACTTC. Protein sequence: CASSPLSGNEQYF. Full variable domain (remainder filled in from reference TRBV18 and TRBJ2-7): NAGVMQNPRHLVRRRGQEARLRCSPMKGHSHVYWYRQLPEEGLKFMVYLQKENIIDESGMPKERFSAEFPKEGPSILRIQQVVRGDSAAYFCASSPLSGNEQYFGPGTRLTVT.

This clonotype is deemed medium-sized. The chain employs TRBV2 and TRBJ2-5; tentatively, D is TRBD2 (5 bases). Trimming stripped 1 base from V and 5 bases from J, with 14 bases between. The CDR3 has 15 residues. Looked up from germline, CDR1 is SNHLY and CDR2 is FYNNEI. The DNA for the CDR3 is TGTGCCAGCAGTGAAGTTGGGAGCCCAATGGAGACCCAGTACTTC. Translated: CASSEVGSPMETQYF.

The table lists this clonotype with a few counts. The rearrangement links TRBV19 to TRBJ1-5; TRBD1 might be the D (5 bases). The germline V and J ends were trimmed by 3 bases and 0 bases, with 6 bases remaining between them. The CDR3 is made up of 14 amino acids. The germline CDR1 and CDR2 sequences are LNHDA and SQIVND (reference sequence). CDR3 DNA sequence: TGTGCCAGTAGTATGGGGCATAGCAATCAGCCCCAGCATTTT. This encodes CASSMGHSNQPQHF.

The rearrangement joins TRBV6-2 or TRBV6-3 to TRBJ1-1; D remains ambiguous. V was clipped by 6 bases and J by 2 bases, with 7 bases between them. Per germline, CDR1 MNHEY and CDR2 SVGEGT. The CDR3 loop spans 12 amino acids. CDR3 protein: CASSPTNTEAFF. The CDR3 DNA is TGTGCCAGCAGCCCCACAAACACTGAAGCTTTCTTT.

The chain carries TRBV20-1 and TRBJ1-3; D remains unclear. The V end was cut by 7 bases, the J end by 0 bases, with 10 bases between. This CDR3 spans 13 amino acids. The V gene's germline CDR1 is DFQATT and CDR2 SNEGSKA (reference sequence). CDR3 DNA sequence: TGCAGTGTAACCGGGAGCTCTGGAAACACCATATATTTT. Encoded protein: CSVTGSSGNTIYF.

V and J are TRBV7-2 and TRBJ2-1; D is possibly TRBD2 (5 bases). The germline gives CDR1 SGHTA, CDR2 FQGNSA. Trimming pared 2 bases from V and 4 bases from J, leaving 12 bases between. This CDR3 is 15 amino acids long. CDR3 loop: CASSLSPGTYNEQFF. CDR3 bases: TGTGCCAGCAGCTTAAGCCCGGGAACGTACAATGAGCAGTTCTTC.

The rearrangement joins TRBV19 to TRBJ1-6, with a possible D match to TRBD1 (5 bases). Trimming cost V 1 base and J 6 bases, with 19 bases left between them. Germline V CDR1 and CDR2: LNHDA, SQIVND (reference sequence). This CDR3 spans 18 amino acids. CDR3 loop: CASSIGLLRDGVNSPLHF. The CDR3 nucleotides are TGTGCCAGTAGTATAGGCCTGCTCCGGGACGGTGTTAATTCACCCCTCCACTTT.

This clonotype was detected a few times. The chain carries TRBV6-4 and TRBJ1-5; D is possibly TRBD1 (6 bases). V lost 4 bases to trimming and J lost 8 bases, with 15 bases between them. This CDR3 is 14 amino acids long. Per the germline V gene, CDR1 is MRHNA and CDR2 is SNTAGT. The CDR3 is CASSGTGFVKPQHF. DNA of the CDR3: TGTGCCAGCAGTGGTACAGGGTTCGTAAAGCCCCAGCATTTT.

The gene calls are TRBV15 and TRBJ2-7, with 10 positions matching TRBD1. Germline CDR1 reads LNHNV; CDR2 reads YYDKDF (reference sequence). The CDR3 runs 14 residues. J was trimmed by 1 base and V by 5 bases; bases with no gene match: 2. The CDR3 nucleotides read TGTGCCACCAGCGTGGGACAGGGGTCCTACGAGCAGTACTTC. It specifies CATSVGQGSYEQYF.